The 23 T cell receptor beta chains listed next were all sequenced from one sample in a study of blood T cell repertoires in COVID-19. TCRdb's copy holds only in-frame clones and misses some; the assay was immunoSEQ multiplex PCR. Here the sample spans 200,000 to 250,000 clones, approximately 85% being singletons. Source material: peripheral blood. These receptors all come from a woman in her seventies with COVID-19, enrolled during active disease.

The CDR3 coding sequence is TGTGCCAGCAGCCAAGTGGATGGGACAGGGCGCTACGAGCAGTACTTC. Translating gives CASSQVDGTGRYEQYF. V gene TRBV3-1 (or the pseudogene TRBV3-2) combines with J gene TRBJ2-7, with 9 bases aligning to TRBD1. The germline V gene encodes CDR1 LGHDT and CDR2 YNNKEL (reference sequence). V shed 1 base, J shed 3 bases, and the junction held 7 bases outside the gene matches. The CDR3 covers 16 residues.

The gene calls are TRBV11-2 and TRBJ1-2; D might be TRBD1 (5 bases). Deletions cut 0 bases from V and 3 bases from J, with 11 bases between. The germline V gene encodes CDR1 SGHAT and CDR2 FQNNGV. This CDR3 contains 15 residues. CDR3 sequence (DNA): TGTGCCAGCAGCTTAGATTTCCCAGGGTACTATGGCTACACCTTC. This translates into CASSLDFPGYYGYTF. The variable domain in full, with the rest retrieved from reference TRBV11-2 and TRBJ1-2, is EAGVAQSPRYKIIEKRQSVAFWCNPISGHATLYWYQQILGQGPKLLIQFQNNGVVDDSQLPKDRFSAERLKGVDSTLKIQPAKLEDSAVYLCASSLDFPGYYGYTFGSGTRLTVV.

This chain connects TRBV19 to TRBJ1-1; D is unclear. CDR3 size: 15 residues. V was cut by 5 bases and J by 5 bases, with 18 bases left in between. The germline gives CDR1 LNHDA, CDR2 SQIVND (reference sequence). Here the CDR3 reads CASSPGIRAGTEAFF. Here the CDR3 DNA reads TGTGCCAGTAGTCCCGGGATTCGGGCTGGGACTGAAGCTTTCTTT.

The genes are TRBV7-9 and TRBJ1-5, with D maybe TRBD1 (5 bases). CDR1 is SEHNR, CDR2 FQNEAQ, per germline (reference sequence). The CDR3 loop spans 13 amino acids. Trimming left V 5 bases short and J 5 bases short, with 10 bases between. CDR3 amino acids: CASSPQGYQPQHF. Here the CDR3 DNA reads TGTGCCAGCAGCCCCCAGGGATATCAGCCCCAGCATTTT.

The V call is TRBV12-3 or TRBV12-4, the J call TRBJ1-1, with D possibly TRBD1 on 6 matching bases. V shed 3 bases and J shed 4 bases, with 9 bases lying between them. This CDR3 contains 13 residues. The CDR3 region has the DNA TGTGCCAGCAGTTTGGGGGCTGGCACTGAAGCTTTCTTT. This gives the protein CASSLGAGTEAFF.

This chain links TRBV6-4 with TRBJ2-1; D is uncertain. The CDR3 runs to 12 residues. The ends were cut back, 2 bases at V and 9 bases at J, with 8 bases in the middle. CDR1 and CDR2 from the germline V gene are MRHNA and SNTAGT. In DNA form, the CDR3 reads TGTGCCAGCAGTGACCGGGTGGGTGAGCAGTTCTTC. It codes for CASSDRVGEQFF.

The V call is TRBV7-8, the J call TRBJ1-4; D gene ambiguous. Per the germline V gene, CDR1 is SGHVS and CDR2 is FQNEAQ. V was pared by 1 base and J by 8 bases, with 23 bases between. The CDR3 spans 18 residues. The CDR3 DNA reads TGTGCCAGCAGCTTAGTACGTTTTTGGGTATTGGCTAGAGAAAAACTGTTTTTT. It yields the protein CASSLVRFWVLAREKLFF.

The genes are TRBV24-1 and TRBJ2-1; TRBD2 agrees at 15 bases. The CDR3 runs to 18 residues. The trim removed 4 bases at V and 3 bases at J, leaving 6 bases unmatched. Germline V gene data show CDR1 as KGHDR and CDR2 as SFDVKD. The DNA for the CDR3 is TGTGCCACCAGTGACCGCGGACTAGCGGGGGGGTACTACAATGAGCAGTTCTTC. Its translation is CATSDRGLAGGYYNEQFF.

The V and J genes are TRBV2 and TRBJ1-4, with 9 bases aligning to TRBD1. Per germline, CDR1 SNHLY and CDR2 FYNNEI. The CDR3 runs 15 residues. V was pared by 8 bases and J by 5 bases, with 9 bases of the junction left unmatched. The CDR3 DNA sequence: TGTGCCAGCCTACGAACCGGGACAGGGAATGAAAAACTGTTTTTT. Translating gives CASLRTGTGNEKLFF.

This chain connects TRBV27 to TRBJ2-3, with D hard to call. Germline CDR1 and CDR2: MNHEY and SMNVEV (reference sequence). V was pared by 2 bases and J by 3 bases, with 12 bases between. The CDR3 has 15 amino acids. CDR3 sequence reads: CASSLLGYSTDTQYF. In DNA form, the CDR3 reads TGTGCCAGCAGTTTACTTGGGTACAGTACAGATACGCAGTATTTT.

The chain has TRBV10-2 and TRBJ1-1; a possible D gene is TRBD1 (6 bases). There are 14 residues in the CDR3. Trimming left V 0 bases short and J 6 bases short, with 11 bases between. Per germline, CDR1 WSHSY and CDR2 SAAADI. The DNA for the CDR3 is TGCGCCAGCAGTGAGTCGCAGGGGTCCGCTGAAGCTTTCTTT. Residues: CASSESQGSAEAFF.

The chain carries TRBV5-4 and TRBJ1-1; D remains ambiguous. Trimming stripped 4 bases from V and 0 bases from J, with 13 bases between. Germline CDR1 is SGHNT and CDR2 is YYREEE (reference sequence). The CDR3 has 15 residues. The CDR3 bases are TGTGCCAGCAGCGTGGGGAGATATTTGAACACTGAAGCTTTCTTT. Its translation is CASSVGRYLNTEAFF.

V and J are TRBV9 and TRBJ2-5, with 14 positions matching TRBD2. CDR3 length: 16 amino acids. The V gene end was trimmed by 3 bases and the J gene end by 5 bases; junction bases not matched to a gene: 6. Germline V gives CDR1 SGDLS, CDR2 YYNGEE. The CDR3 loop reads CASSGGLAGGDETQYF. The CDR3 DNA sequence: TGTGCCAGCAGCGGAGGACTAGCGGGAGGAGACGAGACCCAGTACTTC.

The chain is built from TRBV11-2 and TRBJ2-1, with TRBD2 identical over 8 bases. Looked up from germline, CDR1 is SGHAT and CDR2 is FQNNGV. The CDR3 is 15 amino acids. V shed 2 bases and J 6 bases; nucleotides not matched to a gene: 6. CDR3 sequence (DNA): TGTGCCAGCAGCTTATTCGGGGGGGTCCTCAATGAGCAGTTCTTC. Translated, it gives CASSLFGGVLNEQFF.

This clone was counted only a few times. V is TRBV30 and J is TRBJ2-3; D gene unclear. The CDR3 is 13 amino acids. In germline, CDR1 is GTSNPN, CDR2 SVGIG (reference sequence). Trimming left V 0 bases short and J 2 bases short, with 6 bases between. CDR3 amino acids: CAWSVRTTDTQYF. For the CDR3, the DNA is TGTGCCTGGAGTGTTAGAACCACAGATACGCAGTATTTT.

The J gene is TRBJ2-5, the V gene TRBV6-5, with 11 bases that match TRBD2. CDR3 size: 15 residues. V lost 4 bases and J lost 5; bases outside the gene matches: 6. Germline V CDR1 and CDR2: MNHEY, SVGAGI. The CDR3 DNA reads TGTGCCAGCAGTTTAGCGGGGGGGTCACCGGAGACCCAGTACTTC. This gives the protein CASSLAGGSPETQYF.

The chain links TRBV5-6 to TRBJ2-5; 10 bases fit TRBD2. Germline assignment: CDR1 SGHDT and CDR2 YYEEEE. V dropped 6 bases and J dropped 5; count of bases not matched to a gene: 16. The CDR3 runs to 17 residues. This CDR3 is CASIPGASGGGWETQYF. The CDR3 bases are TGTGCCAGCATCCCTGGGGCTAGCGGGGGCGGATGGGAGACCCAGTACTTC.

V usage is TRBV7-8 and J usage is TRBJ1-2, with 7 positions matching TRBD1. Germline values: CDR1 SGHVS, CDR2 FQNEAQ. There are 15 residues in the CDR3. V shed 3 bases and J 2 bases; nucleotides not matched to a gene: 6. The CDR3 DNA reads TGTGCCAGCAGCTTCCTGGACAGGTCAAACTATGGCTACACCTTC. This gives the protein CASSFLDRSNYGYTF.

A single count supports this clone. CDR3: CASSQPDRGPTEAFF. The CDR3 nucleotides read TGTGCCAGCAGCCAGCCGGACAGGGGGCCCACTGAAGCTTTCTTT. The V gene is TRBV14, the J gene TRBJ1-1, with 11 nucleotides matching TRBD1. The CDR3 runs 15 residues. The germline CDR1 and CDR2 sequences are SGHDN and FVKESK. Losses at the gene ends were 3 bases for V and 4 bases for J; bases not matched to a gene: 4. The full variable domain, with the rest looked up from reference TRBV14 and TRBJ1-1, is EAGVTQFPSHSVIEKGQTVTLRCDPISGHDNLYWYRRVMGKEIKFLLHFVKESKQDESGMPNNRFLAERTGGTYSTLKVQPAELEDSGVYFCASSQPDRGPTEAFFGQGTRLTVV.

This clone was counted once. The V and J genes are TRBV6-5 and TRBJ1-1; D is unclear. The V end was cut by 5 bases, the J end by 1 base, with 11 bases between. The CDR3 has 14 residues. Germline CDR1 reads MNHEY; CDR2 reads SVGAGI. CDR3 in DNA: TGTGCCAGCAGTCCGGGTCCCGGGAACACTGAAGCTTTCTTT. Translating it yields CASSPGPGNTEAFF.

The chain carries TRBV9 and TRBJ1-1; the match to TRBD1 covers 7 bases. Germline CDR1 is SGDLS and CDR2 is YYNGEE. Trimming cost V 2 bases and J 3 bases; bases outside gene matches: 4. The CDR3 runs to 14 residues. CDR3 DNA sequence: TGTGCCAGCAGCGTCAGGGGGTATGACACTGAAGCTTTCTTT. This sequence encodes CASSVRGYDTEAFF.

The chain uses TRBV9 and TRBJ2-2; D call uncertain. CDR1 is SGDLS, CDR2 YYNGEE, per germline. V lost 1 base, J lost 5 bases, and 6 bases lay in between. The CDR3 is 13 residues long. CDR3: CASSVLTTGELFF. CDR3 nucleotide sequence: TGTGCCAGCAGCGTACTTACTACCGGGGAGCTGTTTTTT.

The CDR3 DNA sequence: TGTGCCAGCAGAGTGGAGACGGGGTCTGGCACCATATATTTT. Protein sequence: CASRVETGSGTIYF. The chain is built from TRBV6-5 and TRBJ1-3; D call uncertain. CDR3 length: 14 residues. Trimming removed 6 bases at V and 9 bases at J, with 18 bases between. CDR1 is MNHEY and CDR2 is SVGAGI in the germline V gene.